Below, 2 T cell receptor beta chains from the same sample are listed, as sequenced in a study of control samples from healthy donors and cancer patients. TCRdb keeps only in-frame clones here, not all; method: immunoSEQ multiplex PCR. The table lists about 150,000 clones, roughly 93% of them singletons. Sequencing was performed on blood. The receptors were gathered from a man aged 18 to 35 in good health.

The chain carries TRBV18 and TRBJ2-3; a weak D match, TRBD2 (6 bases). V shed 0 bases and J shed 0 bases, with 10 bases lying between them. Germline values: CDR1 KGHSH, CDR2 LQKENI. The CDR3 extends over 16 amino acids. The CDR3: CASSPPRTKSTDTQYF. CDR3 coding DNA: TGTGCCAGCTCACCACCGAGGACTAAAAGCACAGATACGCAGTATTTT.

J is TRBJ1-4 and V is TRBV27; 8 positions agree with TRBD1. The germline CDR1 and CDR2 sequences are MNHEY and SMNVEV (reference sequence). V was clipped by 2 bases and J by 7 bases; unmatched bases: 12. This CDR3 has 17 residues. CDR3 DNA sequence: TGTGCCAGCAGTTTAATGAGGTCGCGGACAGGGCGTGAAAAACTGTTTTTT. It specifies CASSLMRSRTGREKLFF.